Each of the 7 T cell receptor beta chains below was sequenced from the same sample in a study of naive and memory T cell subsets. The library had UMIs added by 3' ligation of an oligonucleotide to TCR cDNA. Amplification of ligated cDNA took four PCR rounds with SP2 and nested alpha and beta constant primers. TCRdb redid the calling of the 5' RACE reads with MiXCR, one entry per CDR3 protein. The data contain roughly 48,000 distinct CDR3 sequences, 4% to 5% of them singletons. These receptors came from a female donor in good health.

The table lists this clonotype with many counts. This chain joins TRBV6-5 and TRBJ2-7, with D tentatively TRBD1 (6 bases). This CDR3 has 15 amino acids. V was shortened by 6 bases and J by 0 bases, with 15 bases between the two germline ends. Germline-derived CDR1 and CDR2 are MNHEY and SVGAGI. The CDR3: CASSPRDTVSYEQYF. The DNA of the CDR3 is TGTGCCAGCAGCCCCCGGGACACCGTCTCCTACGAGCAGTACTTC.

This clonotype was seen at least ten times. The chain is built from TRBV6-5 and TRBJ2-7; 11 bases align to TRBD2. Germline values: CDR1 MNHEY, CDR2 SVGAGI. The J segment lost 2 bases and the V segment lost 5 bases, leaving 5 bases of the junction unmatched. The CDR3 covers 15 residues. The CDR3 is CASSRLAGGPYEQYF. The CDR3 nucleotides are TGTGCCAGCAGTCGTCTAGCGGGAGGACCCTACGAGCAGTACTTC.

For this clonotype: A read error may produce the germline difference seen at one junction end. V gene TRBV5-4 combines with J gene TRBJ1-2; 7 nucleotides match TRBD1. The germline gives CDR1 SGHNT, CDR2 YYREEE (reference sequence). The CDR3 spans 15 residues. This CDR3 is CASSPAGTDFYGDTF. CDR3 bases: TGTGCCAGCAGCCCAGCCGGGACAGACTTCTATGGCGACACCTTC.

This clonotype has only a few counts. The chain uses TRBV5-1 and TRBJ2-7, with 11 bases identical to TRBD1. The CDR3 length is 14 residues. In germline, CDR1 is SGHRS, CDR2 YFSETQ. The J segment lost 5 bases and the V segment lost 4 bases, leaving 5 bases of the junction unmatched. CDR3 residues: CASSGGQGVHEQYF. The CDR3 nucleotides read TGCGCCAGCAGCGGGGGACAGGGGGTTCACGAGCAGTACTTC.

This clonotype was seen ten or more times. This chain links TRBV12-3 or TRBV12-4 with TRBJ2-7; maybe TRBD2 (6 bases). V lost 1 base and J lost 5, with 12 bases in between. The CDR3 contains 14 residues. The CDR3 here is CASSLVGRGNEQYF. In DNA form, the CDR3 reads TGTGCCAGCAGTTTAGTGGGCCGGGGGAACGAGCAGTACTTC.

This clonotype qualifies as medium-sized. The CDR3 coding sequence is TGTGCCAGCAGCTTAAGGGGGAGACAGTCAGATACGCAGTATTTT. Its protein product is CASSLRGRQSDTQYF. The chain employs TRBV7-3 and TRBJ2-3; D may be TRBD1 or TRBD2 (5 bases each). The CDR3 is 15 residues long. Per the germline V gene, CDR1 is SGHTA and CDR2 is FQGTGA. The germline V and J ends were trimmed by 1 base and 4 bases, with 12 bases remaining between them.

This clonotype was counted only a few times. The V and J genes are TRBV21-1 and TRBJ2-7. TRBV21-1 is a listed pseudogene. The CDR3 extends over 10 amino acids. CDR3 sequence (DNA): TGTGCCAGCTGCAATAAGGAGCAGTACTTC. Encoded protein: CASCNKEQYF.